The clone carrying this T cell receptor beta chain was seen only once. The V gene lost 0 bases and the J gene lost 8 bases, with 11 bases spanning the gap. CDR1 is SGHNT, CDR2 YYREEE, per germline (reference sequence). This CDR3 comprises 13 residues. Per the original methods: Nucleated cell number was recorded as an estimate derived from reference gene primer amplification. Clones were read by immunoSEQ multiplex PCR, and TCRdb kept only the in-frame ones, dropping some. D and trimming were read from the DNA, whereas the V and J calls and clone size are those reported in that table. The sample has 200,000 or so clones, less than 90% seen once. This sample is drawn from a study of blood T cell repertoires in COVID-19. Whole-study context: Sites in the United States, Italy and Spain provided acute and convalescent COVID-19 samples. T cells, B-cell-depleted T cells, or PBMCs supplied cDNA or gDNA.

Sequencing was done on a sample of peripheral blood. The chain recombines TRBV5-4 with TRBJ1-2; D remains ambiguous. This sequence originates from a woman in her forties with acute or convalescent COVID-19. The CDR3 region is CASSLEVGRGYTF. In DNA, the CDR3 is TGTGCCAGCAGCTTGGAGGTCGGGAGGGGCTACACCTTC.